This TCR beta chain was profiled in a study of Ad26.COV2.S vaccination and SARS-CoV-2 variants (dated by TCRdb to the early 2020s). Regarding the complete study: The specificity and breadth of SARS-CoV-2-reactive T cell receptors after Ad26.COV2.S vaccination were assessed by TCRbeta repertoire sequencing. The TCR-sequenced set comprised around 30 samples: approximately 19 Ad26.COV2.S vaccine recipients, 5 placebo recipients and 8 SARS-CoV-2 convalescent individuals. The investigation overall reported the following: Comparable non-spike TCR breadth was observed between vaccine and placebo recipients, consistent with only spike being contained in the vaccine. The authors noted that the TCR breadth and depth analyses may have underestimated total T cell responses. After vaccination, substantial breadth of spike-specific CD8+ and CD4+ T cell responses was reported. Spike-specific TCR breadth was higher in Ad26.COV2.S recipients than in placebo recipients (P = 0.0014).

CDR1 is given as SGHVS and CDR2 as FQNEAQ, both from the germline V gene. The CDR3 starts with the cysteine, ends with the phenylalanine, and has 12 residues. The sequence is cut down to CDR3 DNA, 36 bases in frame from base 1. Trimming removed 8 bases from V and 6 bases from J, leaving 8 bases between the germline ends. Read against the paper, the sample's time point label means: individuals recovered from natural SARS-CoV-2 infection. Note on this clone: The antigen this receptor binds is unknown. Base-call qualities are not available, and no considerably larger clone is one nucleotide away.

The immunoSEQ Assay was the method used to sequence TCRbeta CDR3 regions. After extraction, genomic DNA underwent amplification by bias-controlled multiplex PCR, followed by high-throughput sequencing. The authors' analysis ran thus. Collapsing and filtering of sequences were performed to quantify the absolute abundance of each unique TCRbeta CDR3 region. T cell fraction was estimated by normalizing TCRbeta template counts to usable DNA, with usable DNA measured through amplification of reference genes found in all nucleated cells. Repertoire TCRs were annotated as SARS-CoV-2-specific by exact matching of V gene, CDR3 amino acid sequence and J gene to a known reactive TCR set. The reference SARS-CoV-2 TCR set came from MIRA and was filtered for enrichment in COVID-19-positive ImmuneCODE repertoires, removing public or cross-reactive TCRs. Using the MIRA antigens, annotated TCRs were further analysed by specific ORF or by position within an ORF. Breadth was defined as the number of annotated unique rearrangements divided by the total number of unique productive rearrangements, and depth was defined as the summed frequency of the annotated unique rearrangements. Group comparisons of TCR breadth used two-sided Wilcoxon rank-sum tests. TCRdb re-hosts the immuneACCESS table, in-frame sequences only. Its copies lack some clones; in the studies checked, an unresolved V gene accounts for under half of them, and the cause for the rest is not known. V and J calls and clone size come straight from that table; D and trimming were deduced from the DNA. The sample has roughly 150,000 clones on record, 80% to 90% of them singletons. The leading ten clones occupy more than 4.5% of the sample.

The sequences come from peripheral blood, collected after recovery from COVID-19. The chain joins TRBV7-8 to TRBJ1-6; perhaps TRBD1 is the D gene, with 5 bases matching. This clonotype was obtained from a human donor who had recovered from COVID-19. The CDR3 has the sequence CASGTINSPLHF. The sequenced DNA: TGTGCCAGCGGGACGATTAATTCACCCCTCCACTTT.